Each of the 22 T cell receptor beta chains below was sequenced from the same sample in a study of OX40 agonist ivuxolimab in advanced cancers. The protocol was immunoSEQ multiplex PCR, while the TCRdb copy is restricted to in-frame clones and leaves out a portion. The sample records more than 40,000 clones, 60% to 80% being singletons. Source: CD4+ or CD8+ T cells sorted from blood, taken in a trial of the OX40 agonist ivuxolimab. These receptors originate from an adult with an advanced solid tumor such as melanoma, head and neck, liver or kidney cancer.

The chain employs TRBV29-1 and TRBJ2-3; 15 bases align to TRBD2. V shed 5 bases, J shed 6 bases, and the junction held 6 bases outside the gene matches. Germline V gives CDR1 SQVTM, CDR2 ANQGSEA. The CDR3 sequence is 15 residues long. DNA of the CDR3: TGCAGCGTTAGGACTAGCGGGAGGGCCATTGATACGCAGTATTTT. Amino acid sequence: CSVRTSGRAIDTQYF.

Written as DNA, the CDR3 is TGTGCCTGGACCACTAGCTATGGCTACACCTTC. As protein: CAWTTSYGYTF. V is TRBV30 and J is TRBJ1-2; D not certain. The CDR3 has 11 amino acids. V lost 4 bases and J 4 bases, leaving 7 bases between the germline ends. Germline values: CDR1 GTSNPN, CDR2 SVGIG (reference sequence).

The V gene is TRBV15, the J gene TRBJ2-3; unclear D gene. The CDR3 is 14 amino acids. Between the trimmed V and J ends, which lost 3 bases and 1 base, there was a span of 8 bases. Germline assignment: CDR1 LNHNV and CDR2 YYDKDF (reference sequence). DNA for the CDR3: TGTGCCACCAGCAGTGGGATGGGCACAGATACGCAGTATTTT. It translates to CATSSGMGTDTQYF. The full variable domain, with the rest looked up from reference TRBV15 and TRBJ2-3, is DAMVIQNPRYQVTQFGKPVTLSCSQTLNHNVMYWYQQKSSQAPKLLFHYYDKDFNNEADTPDNFQSRRPNTSFCFLDIRSPGLGDTAMYLCATSSGMGTDTQYFGPGTRLTVL.

The chain joins TRBV27 to TRBJ2-7, with 11 bases matching TRBD2. The CDR3 length is 18 residues. The ends lost 1 base at V and 3 bases at J; junction bases unmatched: 11. Germline CDR1 is MNHEY and CDR2 is SMNVEV (reference sequence). The CDR3 bases are TGTGCCAGCAGTTTATTAGGGACTAGCGGCAGAACGAACTACGAGCAGTACTTC. This gives the protein CASSLLGTSGRTNYEQYF.

This clone was seen only once. J is TRBJ2-6 and V is TRBV19, with 11 bases identical to TRBD1. V trimming: 4 bases; J trimming: 1 base; junction bases outside the gene matches: 6. The CDR3 length is 18 residues. In germline, CDR1 is LNHDA, CDR2 SQIVND (reference sequence). Written as DNA, the CDR3 is TGTGCCAGTAGTACCAGGACAGGGGGCGCATCTGGGGCCAACGTCCTGACTTTC. Translation gives CASSTRTGGASGANVLTF.

This sequence joins TRBV7-2 and TRBJ2-5; 12 bases agree with TRBD2. This CDR3 comprises 15 residues. The V and J ends lost 4 bases and 3 bases, in that order; junction bases with no gene match: 3. Looked up from germline, CDR1 is SGHTA and CDR2 is FQGNSA. Here the CDR3 reads CASSSSGRAEETQYF. CDR3 bases: TGTGCCAGCAGCTCTAGCGGGAGGGCCGAAGAGACCCAGTACTTC.

This clone was detected only a few times. V is TRBV5-1 and J is TRBJ1-2, with D possibly TRBD1 on 5 matching bases. Trimming left V 0 bases short and J 5 bases short, with 14 bases between. Germline V gives CDR1 SGHRS, CDR2 YFSETQ. CDR3 size: 15 residues. Here the CDR3 reads CASSLGTDNYYGYTF. CDR3 DNA: TGCGCCAGCAGCTTGGGGACGGACAACTATTATGGCTACACCTTC. Variable domain in full (rest from reference TRBV5-1 and TRBJ1-2): KAGVTQTPRYLIKTRGQQVTLSCSPISGHRSVSWYQQTPGQGLQFLFEYFSETQRNKGNFPGRFSGRQFSNSRSEMNVSTLELGDSALYLCASSLGTDNYYGYTFGSGTRLTVV.

This clone was counted once. The chain carries TRBV29-1 and TRBJ2-7, with D possibly TRBD2 on 5 matching bases. There are 15 residues in the CDR3. Trimming removed 7 bases at V and 3 bases at J, with 22 bases between. Germline V CDR1 and CDR2: SQVTM, ANQGSEA. In DNA, the CDR3 is TGCAGCGACAGAGAAACCGGGATTGACATCTACGAGCAGTACTTC. This encodes CSDRETGIDIYEQYF.

The chain carries TRBV30 and TRBJ2-3, with 7 bases aligning to TRBD2. V was pared by 4 bases and J by 4 bases, with 11 bases of the junction left unmatched. This CDR3 region has 15 residues. Per germline, CDR1 GTSNPN and CDR2 SVGIG (reference sequence). CDR3 sequence: CAWNLLAGDSDTQYF. Written as DNA, the CDR3 is TGTGCCTGGAACCTACTCGCGGGAGACTCAGATACGCAGTATTTT.

The rearrangement links TRBV6-5 to TRBJ2-5; tentatively, D is TRBD1 (5 bases). CDR3 length: 12 amino acids. V lost 6 bases and J 5 bases, leaving 10 bases between the germline ends. Germline V gives CDR1 MNHEY, CDR2 SVGAGI. The CDR3 DNA sequence: TGTGCCAGCAGCCCAGGGTGGGAGACCCAGTACTTC. This translates into CASSPGWETQYF.

This clone turned up a few times. This chain joins TRBV28 and TRBJ1-2, with TRBD1 matching over 10 bases. V was clipped by 4 bases and J by 3 bases; unmatched bases: 5. The V gene's germline CDR1 is MDHEN and CDR2 SYDVKM. The CDR3 loop spans 15 amino acids. The chain's CDR3 is CASSSGQGLDYGYTF. The DNA of the CDR3 is TGTGCCAGCAGTTCGGGACAGGGGCTGGACTATGGCTACACCTTC.

The V call is TRBV11-2, the J call TRBJ1-1; D unresolved. Germline CDR1 reads SGHAT; CDR2 reads FQNNGV. V was clipped by 6 bases and J by 1 base, with 9 bases between them. The CDR3 covers 13 residues. This chain's CDR3 is CASRLTENTEAFF. The CDR3 coding sequence is TGTGCCAGCAGACTTACAGAGAACACTGAAGCTTTCTTT.

V is TRBV29-1 and J is TRBJ1-4; D remains ambiguous. V lost 4 bases and J lost 6, with 3 bases in between. The CDR3 is 10 amino acids. Germline V gene lookup returns CDR1 SQVTM and CDR2 ANQGSEA. CDR3 bases: TGCAGCGTTGGGGATGAAAAACTGTTTTTT. Residues: CSVGDEKLFF.

The chain combines TRBV5-1 with TRBJ2-3, with D possibly matching TRBD2 (6 bases). Trimming cost V 4 bases and J 0 bases, with 18 bases left between them. In germline, CDR1 is SGHRS, CDR2 YFSETQ. The CDR3 totals 17 residues. CDR3: CASSQVSTGTSTDTQYF. CDR3 nucleotide sequence: TGCGCCAGCAGCCAAGTATCGACTGGGACTAGCACAGATACGCAGTATTTT.

In regard to this clone: Its ends do not fully match the called genes, so a read error is possible. V usage is TRBV28 and J usage is TRBJ1-1; no reliable D call. Germline CDR1 is MDHEN and CDR2 is SYDVKM. The CDR3 sequence is 13 residues long. CDR3 residues: CVSSWDSNTEAFF. CDR3 DNA: TGTGTCAGCAGTTGGGATTCGAACACTGAAGCTTTCTTT.

The V call is TRBV29-1, the J call TRBJ1-1; D is ambiguous. Germline V gene sequence: CDR1 SQVTM, CDR2 ANQGSEA. V lost 7 bases and J lost 6, with 27 bases in between. The CDR3 is 16 residues long. CDR3 coding DNA: TGCAGCGCTGATCGGGAATGGACGGTCGGAAGTCCTGAAGCTTTCTTT. It specifies CSADREWTVGSPEAFF.

This chain uses TRBV5-1 with TRBJ1-5; tentatively, D is TRBD1 (5 bases). V gave up 0 bases and J gave up 7 bases, with 14 bases separating them. CDR3 size: 15 residues. Looked up from germline, CDR1 is SGHRS and CDR2 is YFSETQ. The CDR3 DNA is TGCGCCAGCAGCTTGGCCGCAGGGCCCGGGCAGCCCCAGCATTTT. It yields the protein CASSLAAGPGQPQHF. The variable domain in full, with the rest retrieved from reference TRBV5-1 and TRBJ1-5, is KAGVTQTPRYLIKTRGQQVTLSCSPISGHRSVSWYQQTPGQGLQFLFEYFSETQRNKGNFPGRFSGRQFSNSRSEMNVSTLELGDSALYLCASSLAAGPGQPQHFGDGTRLSIL.

The V and J genes are TRBV2 and TRBJ1-3; TRBD1 agrees at 7 bases. Looked up from germline, CDR1 is SNHLY and CDR2 is FYNNEI. V was clipped by 5 bases and J by 3 bases; unmatched bases: 4. The CDR3 has 14 amino acids. CDR3 nucleotide sequence: TGTGCCAGCAGTATGAGACAGGGTGGAAACACCATATATTTT. It specifies CASSMRQGGNTIYF.

The rearrangement links TRBV7-8 to TRBJ1-5; D might be TRBD1 (5 bases). Trimming cost V 1 base and J 7 bases, with 11 bases left between them. CDR1 and CDR2 from the germline V gene are SGHVS and FQNEAQ. This CDR3 has 14 residues. The CDR3 region is CASSLGGGDQPQHF. In DNA, the CDR3 is TGTGCCAGCAGCTTAGGGGGAGGGGACCAGCCCCAGCATTTT.

The J gene is TRBJ1-1, the V gene TRBV28; D possibly corresponds to TRBD1 (5 bases). Looked up from germline, CDR1 is MDHEN and CDR2 is SYDVKM. The CDR3 runs 15 residues. V was trimmed by 5 bases and J by 2 bases, leaving 15 bases between them. CDR3 sequence: CASSVYRGLNTEAFF. The CDR3 DNA is TGTGCCAGCAGTGTATACCGGGGCCTCAACACTGAAGCTTTCTTT.

J is TRBJ1-2 and V is TRBV19; D is undetermined. From germline, CDR1 is LNHDA and CDR2 SQIVND (reference sequence). Trimming shortened V by 7 bases and J by 6 bases, and 24 bases separated the two germline ends. The CDR3 has 16 amino acids. The CDR3 coding sequence is TGTGCCAGTATCTCCCTTTCTGCTGGGTCTTGGGATGGCTACACCTTC. Its translation is CASISLSAGSWDGYTF.

In this sample, this clone turned up a few times. The chain combines TRBV5-4 with TRBJ1-1; maybe TRBD1 (6 bases). CDR3 length equals 14 residues. Germline lookup yields CDR1 SGHNT and CDR2 YYREEE (reference sequence). Trimming removed 4 bases from V and 3 bases from J, with 13 bases in between. This CDR3 is CASSPDSYHTEAFF. The CDR3 DNA is TGTGCCAGCAGCCCGGACAGCTACCACACTGAAGCTTTCTTT.